The subject of this entry is one TCR beta chain. Its antigen is undetermined. Profiling relied on immunoSEQ multiplex PCR, and the TCRdb table lists in-frame clones only, not all of them. Of around 130,000 clones in the sample, 70% to 90% are singletons; the top ten hold just under 7%. The data stem from a study of radiotherapy plus CTLA-4 blockade in lung cancer. Turning to the study itself: Around 18% of patients responded objectively, and about 30% achieved disease control.

It was focal radiation plus CTLA-4 blockade with ipilimumab that patients with chemo-refractory metastatic non-small-cell lung cancer received. This CDR3 is 16 amino acids long. Germline loops: CDR1 SGHVS, CDR2 FNYEAQ. V lost 5 bases, J lost 3 bases, and 16 bases lay in between. Overall study findings and caveats: TCR clones from tumors expanded in blood after radiotherapy plus ipilimumab. Reported findings show early blood T cell clone dynamics, with interferon-beta, best predicted response.

The source of this sequence is a human donor with non-small cell lung cancer that progressed on radiotherapy plus ipilimumab. The rearrangement uses TRBV7-6 and TRBJ2-2, with D perhaps TRBD1 (6 bases). This specimen was peripheral blood, taken from a patient treated with radiotherapy plus ipilimumab. CDR3 DNA: TGTGCCAGCAGCCCTCCCGGGACACTTCACACCGGGGAGCTGTTTTTT. It codes for CASSPPGTLHTGELFF.